This T cell receptor (beta chain) was identified in a study of lymphopenia after photon versus proton radiotherapy. Study outcomes and limitations: Larger post-nadir TCR diversity loss correlated inversely with survival in deceased patients.

A remark on this clone: What it binds is not known.

J lost 3 bases, V lost 3 bases, and 3 bases had no gene match. The germline V gene encodes CDR1 SGDLS and CDR2 YYNGEE. This CDR3 is built from 15 residues. Profiling relied on immunoSEQ multiplex PCR, and the TCRdb table lists in-frame clones only, not all of them. This table has about 160,000 clones, approximately 91% appearing once. V usage is TRBV9 and J usage is TRBJ2-7, with 13 bases identical to TRBD2. This sequence was found in a man between 50 and 59 years old with gastric cancer. The starting material was peripheral blood, obtained from a patient treated with photon-based radiotherapy. The CDR3 loop is CASSAGTSGIYEQYF. The CDR3 DNA follows: TGTGCCAGCAGCGCCGGGACTAGCGGGATCTACGAGCAGTACTTC.